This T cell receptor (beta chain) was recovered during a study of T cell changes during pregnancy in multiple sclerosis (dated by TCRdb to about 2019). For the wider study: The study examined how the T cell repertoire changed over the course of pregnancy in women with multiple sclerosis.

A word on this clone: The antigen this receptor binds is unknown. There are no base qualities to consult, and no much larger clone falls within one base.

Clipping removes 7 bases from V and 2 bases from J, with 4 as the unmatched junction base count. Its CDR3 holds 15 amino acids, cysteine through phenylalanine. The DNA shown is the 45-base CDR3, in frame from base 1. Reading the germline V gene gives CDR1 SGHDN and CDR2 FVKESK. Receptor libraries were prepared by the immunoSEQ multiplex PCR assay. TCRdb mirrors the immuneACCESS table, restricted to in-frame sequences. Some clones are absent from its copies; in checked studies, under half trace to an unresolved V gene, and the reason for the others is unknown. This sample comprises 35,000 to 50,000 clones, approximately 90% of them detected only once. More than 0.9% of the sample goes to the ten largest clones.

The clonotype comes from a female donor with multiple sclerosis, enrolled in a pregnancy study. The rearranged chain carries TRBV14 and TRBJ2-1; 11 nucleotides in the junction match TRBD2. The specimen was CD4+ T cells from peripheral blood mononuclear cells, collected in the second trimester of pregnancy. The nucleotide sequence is TGTGCCAGCACCCGGACTAGCGGGCCCTACAATGAGCAGTTCTTC. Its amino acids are CASTRTSGPYNEQFF.